Ten or more counts support the clone carrying this T cell receptor (beta chain). Using its own MiXCR run on the RT-PCR reads, TCRdb lists one record per CDR3 protein. The sample records about 620,000 distinct CDR3 sequences, around 11% being singletons. The data are from a study of response to subunit inactivated influenza vaccine. These data also formed part of another study, on T cells expressing NK-cell markers. That publication notes: TCR beta libraries carry UMIs added by 5'RACE template switching. Five or six donors carried dominant NKG2C+ clonotypes that made up about 1.0-7.0% of their CD8+ T cells. These clonotypes, the leaders elsewhere, also led the CD3+CD56-NKG2C+ fraction in four donors. Whether expanded NKG2C+ T cell clones were HCMV-specific remained unclear.

The source was PBMCs from blood, collected on the day of vaccination. The sequence derives from a man aged 50 to 60 who received an inactivated influenza vaccine.

CDR3 amino acids: CASSPQRLQETQYF. The CDR3 DNA reads as TGCGCCAGCAGCCCTCAACGGCTCCAAGAGACCCAGTACTTC. The J gene is TRBJ2-5, the V gene TRBV5-1; D gene uncertain. Germline loops: CDR1 SGHRS, CDR2 YFSETQ. There are 14 residues in the CDR3. V lost 4 bases and J 1 base, leaving 11 bases between the germline ends.